The clone carrying this T cell receptor beta chain was observed a few times. As yet, its antigen is unknown. Trimming pared 3 bases from V and 7 bases from J, leaving 10 bases between. Germline loops: CDR1 SEHNR, CDR2 FQNEAQ (reference sequence). The CDR3 loop spans 13 amino acids. The data stem from a study of identical twins. Whole-study results and caveats: Within cord blood, abundant beta clonotypes carried fewer insertions, but memory repertoires showed no such trend.

TCRdb ran MiXCR on the 5' RACE reads and lists one entry per CDR3 protein. The repertoire has 600,000 to 850,000 distinct CDR3 sequences, approximately 18% of them found once; the top ten carry about an eighth. This sample also appeared in a second study, on T cells expressing NK-cell markers. That source reports: In a group of several donors, dominant NKG2C+ clonotypes represented roughly 1.0-7.0% of CD8+ T cells.

The receptor was derived from a woman younger than 30 in good health. The chain has TRBV7-9 and TRBJ2-1; no definite D call. Sequenced input: PBMCs. The CDR3 loop reads CASSFATANEQFF. For the CDR3, the DNA is TGTGCCAGCAGCTTCGCGACGGCGAATGAGCAGTTCTTC.